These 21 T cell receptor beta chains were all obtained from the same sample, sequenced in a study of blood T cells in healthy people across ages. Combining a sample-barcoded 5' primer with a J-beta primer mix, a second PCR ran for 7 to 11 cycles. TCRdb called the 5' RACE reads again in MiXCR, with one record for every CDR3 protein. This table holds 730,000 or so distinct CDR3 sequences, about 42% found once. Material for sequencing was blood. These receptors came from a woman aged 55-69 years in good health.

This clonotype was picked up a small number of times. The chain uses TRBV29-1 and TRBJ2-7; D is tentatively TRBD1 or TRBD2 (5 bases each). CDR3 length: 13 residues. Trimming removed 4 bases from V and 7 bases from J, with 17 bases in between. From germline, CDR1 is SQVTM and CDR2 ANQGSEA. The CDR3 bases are TGCAGCGTTGGAGGGGTCTCCTACAATGAGCAGTACTTC. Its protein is CSVGGVSYNEQYF.

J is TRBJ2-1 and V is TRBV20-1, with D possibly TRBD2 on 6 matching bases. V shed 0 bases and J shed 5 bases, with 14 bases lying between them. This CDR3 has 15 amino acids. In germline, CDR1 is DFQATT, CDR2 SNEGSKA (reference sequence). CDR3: CSARDRRGSHNEQFF. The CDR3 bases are TGCAGTGCTAGAGATCGACGGGGGTCGCACAATGAGCAGTTCTTC.

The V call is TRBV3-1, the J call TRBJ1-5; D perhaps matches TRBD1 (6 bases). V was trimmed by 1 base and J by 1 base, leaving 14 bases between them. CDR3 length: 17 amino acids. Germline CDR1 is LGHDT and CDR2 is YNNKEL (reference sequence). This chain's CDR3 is CASSQAYSGVSNQPQHF. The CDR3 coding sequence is TGTGCCAGCAGCCAAGCCTACTCAGGGGTGAGCAATCAGCCCCAGCATTTT.

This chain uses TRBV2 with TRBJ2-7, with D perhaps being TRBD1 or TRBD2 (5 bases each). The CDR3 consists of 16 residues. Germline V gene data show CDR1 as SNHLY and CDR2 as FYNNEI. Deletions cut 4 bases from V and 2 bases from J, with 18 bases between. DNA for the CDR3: TGTGCCAGCAGTGCCCGGGGCACTAACCCAACCTACGAGCAGTACTTC. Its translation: CASSARGTNPTYEQYF. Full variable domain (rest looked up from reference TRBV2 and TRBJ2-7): EPEVTQTPSHQVTQMGQEVILRCVPISNHLYFYWYRQILGQKVEFLVSFYNNEISEKSEIFDDQFSVERPDGSNFTLKIRSTKLEDSAMYFCASSARGTNPTYEQYFGPGTRLTVT.

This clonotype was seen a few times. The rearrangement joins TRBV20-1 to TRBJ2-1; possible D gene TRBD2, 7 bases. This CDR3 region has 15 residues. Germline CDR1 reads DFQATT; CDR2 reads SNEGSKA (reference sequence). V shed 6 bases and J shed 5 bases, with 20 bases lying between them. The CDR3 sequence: CSAPRGGARDNEQFF. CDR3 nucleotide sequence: TGCAGTGCCCCTAGGGGGGGGGCAAGGGACAATGAGCAGTTCTTC.

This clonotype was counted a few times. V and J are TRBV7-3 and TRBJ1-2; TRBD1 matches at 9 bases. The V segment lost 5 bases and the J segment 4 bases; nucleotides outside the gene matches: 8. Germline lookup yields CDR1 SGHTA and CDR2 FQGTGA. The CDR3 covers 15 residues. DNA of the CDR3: TGTGCCAGCAGCCCGGAAGGGACAGGGATCTATGGCTACACCTTC. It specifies CASSPEGTGIYGYTF.

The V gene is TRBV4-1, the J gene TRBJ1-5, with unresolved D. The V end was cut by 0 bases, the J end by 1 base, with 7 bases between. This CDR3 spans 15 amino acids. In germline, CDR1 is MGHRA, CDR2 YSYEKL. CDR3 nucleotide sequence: TGCGCCAGCAGCCAAGATCAGGCCAGCAATCAGCCCCAGCATTTT. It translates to CASSQDQASNQPQHF.

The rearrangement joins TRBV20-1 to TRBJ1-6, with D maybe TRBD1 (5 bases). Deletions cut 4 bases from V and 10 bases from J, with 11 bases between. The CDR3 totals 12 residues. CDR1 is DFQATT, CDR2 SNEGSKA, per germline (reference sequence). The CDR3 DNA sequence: TGCAGTGCTATCCGAGGGGAGTCACCCCTCCACTTT. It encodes CSAIRGESPLHF.

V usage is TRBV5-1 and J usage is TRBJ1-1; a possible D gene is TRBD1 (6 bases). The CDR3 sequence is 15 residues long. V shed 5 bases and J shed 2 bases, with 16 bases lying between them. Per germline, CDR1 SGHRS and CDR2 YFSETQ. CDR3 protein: CASRRTGTQNTEAFF. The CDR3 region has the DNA TGCGCCAGCAGACGTACAGGGACCCAAAACACTGAAGCTTTCTTT.

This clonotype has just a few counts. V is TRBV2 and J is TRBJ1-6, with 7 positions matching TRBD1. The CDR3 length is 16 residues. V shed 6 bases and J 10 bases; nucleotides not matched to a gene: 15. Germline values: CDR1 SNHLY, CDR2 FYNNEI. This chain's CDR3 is CASRHLGTGVESPLHF. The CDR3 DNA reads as TGTGCCAGCAGACACCTAGGCACAGGGGTTGAATCACCCCTCCACTTT. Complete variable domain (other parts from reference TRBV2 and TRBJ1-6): EPEVTQTPSHQVTQMGQEVILRCVPISNHLYFYWYRQILGQKVEFLVSFYNNEISEKSEIFDDQFSVERPDGSNFTLKIRSTKLEDSAMYFCASRHLGTGVESPLHFGNGTRLTVT.

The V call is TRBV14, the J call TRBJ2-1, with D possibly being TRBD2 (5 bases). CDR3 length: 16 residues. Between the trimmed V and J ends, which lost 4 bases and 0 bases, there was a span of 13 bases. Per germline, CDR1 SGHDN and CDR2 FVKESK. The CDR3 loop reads CASSLKRRSSYNEQFF. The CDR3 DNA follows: TGTGCCAGCAGCCTCAAGCGGAGGAGCTCCTACAATGAGCAGTTCTTC.

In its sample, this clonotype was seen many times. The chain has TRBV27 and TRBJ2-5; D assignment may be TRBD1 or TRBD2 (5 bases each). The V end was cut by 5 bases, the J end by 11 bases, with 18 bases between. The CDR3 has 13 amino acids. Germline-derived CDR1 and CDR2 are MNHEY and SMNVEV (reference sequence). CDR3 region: CASSMTDYNEQYF. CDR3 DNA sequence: TGTGCCAGCAGTATGACAGACTACAATGAGCAGTACTTC.

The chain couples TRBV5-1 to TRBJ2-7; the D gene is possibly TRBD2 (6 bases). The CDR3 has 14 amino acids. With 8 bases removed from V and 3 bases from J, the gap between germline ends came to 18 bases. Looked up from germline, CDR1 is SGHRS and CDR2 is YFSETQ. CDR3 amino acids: CASYPGTQDYEQYF. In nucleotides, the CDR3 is TGCGCCAGTTACCCCGGGACTCAGGACTACGAGCAGTACTTC.

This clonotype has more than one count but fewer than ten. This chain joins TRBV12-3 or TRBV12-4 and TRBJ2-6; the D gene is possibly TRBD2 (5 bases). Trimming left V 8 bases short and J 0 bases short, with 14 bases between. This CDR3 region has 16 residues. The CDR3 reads CASEGGSLSGANVLTF. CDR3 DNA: TGTGCCAGCGAAGGAGGCAGTCTCTCTGGGGCCAACGTCCTGACTTTC.

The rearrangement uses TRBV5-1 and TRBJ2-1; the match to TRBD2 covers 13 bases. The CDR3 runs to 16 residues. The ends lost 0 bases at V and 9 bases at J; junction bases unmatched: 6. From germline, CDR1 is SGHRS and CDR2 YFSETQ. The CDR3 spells CASSLAGLAGDAEQFF. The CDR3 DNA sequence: TGCGCCAGCAGCTTGGCCGGACTAGCGGGAGATGCTGAGCAGTTCTTC.

This CDR3 is CASGAGGSYEQYF. CDR3 DNA: TGTGCCAGCGGGGCAGGGGGATCCTACGAGCAGTACTTC. The rearrangement links TRBV6-5 to TRBJ2-7, with 7 bases lining up with TRBD1. CDR1 and CDR2 (germline): MNHEY, SVGAGI. V lost 8 bases, J lost 1 base, and 5 bases stayed unmatched. The length of the CDR3 is 13 residues.

The CDR3 region has the DNA TGTGCCAGCAGCCGTAAGGAGCAGTACTTC. Translating gives CASSRKEQYF. The V gene is TRBV27, the J gene TRBJ2-7; no clear D gene. The germline CDR1 and CDR2 sequences are MNHEY and SMNVEV (reference sequence). The CDR3 sequence is 10 residues long. The germline V and J ends were trimmed by 6 bases and 7 bases, with 7 bases remaining between them.

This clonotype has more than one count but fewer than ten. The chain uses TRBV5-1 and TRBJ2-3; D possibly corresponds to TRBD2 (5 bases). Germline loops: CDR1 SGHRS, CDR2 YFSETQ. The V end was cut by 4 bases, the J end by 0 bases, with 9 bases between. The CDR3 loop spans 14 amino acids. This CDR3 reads CASSPGFSTDTQYF. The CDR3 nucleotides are TGCGCCAGCAGCCCGGGGTTTAGCACAGATACGCAGTATTTT.

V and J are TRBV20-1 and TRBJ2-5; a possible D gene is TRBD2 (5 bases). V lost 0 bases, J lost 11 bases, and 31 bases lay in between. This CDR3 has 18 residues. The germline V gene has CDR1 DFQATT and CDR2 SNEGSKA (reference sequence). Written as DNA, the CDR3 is TGCAGTGCTAGAGATCCTCGGGGAAGCATCACTAGACTCAATGAGCAGTACTTC. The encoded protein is CSARDPRGSITRLNEQYF.

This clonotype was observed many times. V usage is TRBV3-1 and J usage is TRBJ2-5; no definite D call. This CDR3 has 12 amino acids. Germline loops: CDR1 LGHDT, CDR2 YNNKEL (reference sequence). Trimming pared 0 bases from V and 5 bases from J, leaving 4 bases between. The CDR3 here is CASSQDHETQYF. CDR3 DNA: TGTGCCAGCAGCCAAGATCACGAGACCCAGTACTTC.

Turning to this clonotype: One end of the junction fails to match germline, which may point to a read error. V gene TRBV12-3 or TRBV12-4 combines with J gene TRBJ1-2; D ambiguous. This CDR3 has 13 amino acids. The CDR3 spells CAGSLEAPYGYTF. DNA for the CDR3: TGTGCCGGCAGTTTGGAGGCCCCCTATGGCTACACCTTC.